The 20 T cell receptor beta chains below were found in one sample sequenced in a study of high-grade serous ovarian cancer treatment subgroups. TCRdb's copy holds only in-frame clones and misses some; the assay was immunoSEQ multiplex PCR. Here the sample spans around 27,000 clones, about 88% being singletons. Tumor tissue was taken before any definitive surgery or chemotherapy was given. Material: tumor tissue. These receptors were taken from a human donor with high-grade serous ovarian cancer.

This clone was observed once. The chain has TRBV11-3 and TRBJ2-1, with D uncertain. Germline V CDR1 and CDR2: SGHNT, YENEEA. The V end lost 4 bases, the J end lost 4 bases, and 17 bases lay between the germline ends. The length of the CDR3 is 16 residues. The CDR3 sequence is CASSSRTEESYNEQFF. DNA of the CDR3: TGTGCCAGCAGCTCACGGACGGAAGAGTCTTACAATGAGCAGTTCTTC.

The chain combines TRBV18 with TRBJ2-5, with D perhaps matching TRBD2 (6 bases). CDR1 is KGHSH, CDR2 LQKENI, per germline. Trimming cost V 2 bases and J 1 base, with 14 bases left between them. This CDR3 has 16 residues. CDR3 bases: TGTGCCAGCTCACCAGCGGAGGGTACCCCCCAAGAGACCCAGTACTTC. Protein product: CASSPAEGTPQETQYF. The full variable domain, rest sourced from reference TRBV18 and TRBJ2-5, is NAGVMQNPRHLVRRRGQEARLRCSPMKGHSHVYWYRQLPEEGLKFMVYLQKENIIDESGMPKERFSAEFPKEGPSILRIQQVVRGDSAAYFCASSPAEGTPQETQYFGPGTRLLVL.

This clone was picked up one time. V is TRBV23-1 and J is TRBJ2-2, with D perhaps TRBD1 (6 bases). TRBV23-1 is an open reading frame whose function is uncertain. CDR3 size: 15 residues. V was clipped by 4 bases and J by 6 bases, with 15 bases between them. This chain's CDR3 is CASSLGAGVPGELFF. As DNA, the CDR3 is TGCGCCAGCAGTCTAGGGGCAGGGGTCCCCGGGGAGCTGTTTTTT.

This clone was counted a few times. The chain is built from TRBV6-1 and TRBJ1-5; D perhaps matches TRBD1 (6 bases). The CDR3 extends over 16 amino acids. Trimming stripped 1 base from V and 7 bases from J, with 17 bases between. Germline V gives CDR1 MNHNS, CDR2 SASEGT. The CDR3 nucleotides are TGTGCCAGCAGTGAAGGGTACACACAGGGATGGCAGCCCCAGCATTTT. Translation gives CASSEGYTQGWQPQHF.

This chain uses TRBV10-1 with TRBJ2-2; 7 nucleotides agree with TRBD2. The CDR3 spans 14 residues. The V and J ends lost 5 bases and 6 bases, in that order; junction bases with no gene match: 6. Germline V gene data show CDR1 as WNHNN and CDR2 as SYGVQD (reference sequence). Here the CDR3 DNA reads TGCGCCAGCAGTCAGACGGGGGGTCCCGGGGAGCTGTTTTTT. Its translation is CASSQTGGPGELFF.

The chain links TRBV6-6 to TRBJ2-7, with 9 positions matching TRBD2. V lost 8 bases and J lost 3; bases outside the gene matches: 5. The germline CDR1 and CDR2 sequences are MNHNY and SVGAGI (reference sequence). The CDR3 is 13 residues long. The CDR3 nucleotides read TGTGCCAGCCAGACTAGCGGTTACTACGAGCAGTACTTC. It is translated as CASQTSGYYEQYF.

The V and J genes are TRBV10-3 and TRBJ2-5; 12 positions agree with TRBD2. Looked up from germline, CDR1 is ENHRY and CDR2 is SYGVKD. With 6 bases clipped from V and 5 bases from J, the junction kept 10 bases outside the gene matches. CDR3 length equals 16 residues. CDR3 protein: CAISDPSGRARETQYF. The CDR3 DNA follows: TGTGCCATCAGCGACCCTAGCGGGAGGGCCCGGGAGACCCAGTACTTC.

This chain connects TRBV10-3 to TRBJ2-3; a possible D gene is TRBD1 (6 bases). V was trimmed by 2 bases and J by 0 bases, leaving 12 bases between them. Germline values: CDR1 ENHRY, CDR2 SYGVKD. The CDR3 is 16 residues long. This CDR3 reads CAISEARQESTDTQYF. CDR3 bases: TGTGCCATCAGTGAGGCCCGACAGGAAAGCACAGATACGCAGTATTTT.

This chain links TRBV5-1 with TRBJ2-7; D unclear. Germline V gene sequence: CDR1 SGHRS, CDR2 YFSETQ. V was shortened by 1 base and J by 1 base, with 6 bases between the two germline ends. The CDR3 is made up of 13 amino acids. DNA for the CDR3: TGCGCCAGCAGCTTGACAGAGTCCTACGAGCAGTACTTC. Translating it yields CASSLTESYEQYF.

This clone was detected a few times. This chain connects TRBV2 to TRBJ2-7; a possible D gene is TRBD1 (6 bases). Germline assignment: CDR1 SNHLY and CDR2 FYNNEI. V lost 5 bases and J lost 4, with 12 bases in between. This CDR3 spans 13 amino acids. The CDR3 is CASSLYRAYEQYF. Here the CDR3 DNA reads TGTGCCAGCAGTCTCTACAGGGCTTACGAGCAGTACTTC.

The genes are TRBV30 and TRBJ1-5, with D possibly being TRBD1 (6 bases). The CDR3 contains 13 residues. Germline V gives CDR1 GTSNPN, CDR2 SVGIG (reference sequence). Trimming took off 5 bases at V and 5 bases at J, with 13 bases between the two ends. The CDR3 sequence is CAWGRDNDQPQHF. DNA of the CDR3: TGTGCCTGGGGCCGGGACAATGATCAGCCCCAGCATTTT. Combining the CDR3 with reference TRBV30 and TRBJ1-5 gives the whole variable domain SQTIHQWPATLVQPVGSPLSLECTVEGTSNPNLYWYRQAAGRGLQLLFYSVGIGQISSEVPQNLSASRPQDRQFILSSKKLLLSDSGFYLCAWGRDNDQPQHFGDGTRLSIL.

This chain links TRBV27 with TRBJ2-1; D remains ambiguous. The V gene's germline CDR1 is MNHEY and CDR2 SMNVEV (reference sequence). V was cut by 5 bases and J by 5 bases, with 22 bases left in between. This CDR3 has 17 amino acids. The CDR3 coding sequence is TGTGCCAGCAGTCCCCCCCCTGCGGCCTTCATAAACAATGAGCAGTTCTTC. Its translation is CASSPPPAAFINNEQFF.

This clone appeared a few times. The chain employs TRBV7-8 and TRBJ1-5; the match to TRBD1 covers 8 bases. The CDR3 is 14 amino acids. Trimming took 4 bases from V and 4 from J; bases not matched to a gene: 3. Germline lookup yields CDR1 SGHVS and CDR2 FQNEAQ. The CDR3 coding sequence is TGTGCCAGCAGCTGGACAGGGAAAAATCAGCCCCAGCATTTT. This sequence encodes CASSWTGKNQPQHF.

The rearrangement uses TRBV28 and TRBJ1-2; D gene uncertain. Trimming removed 1 base from V and 8 bases from J, with 14 bases in between. There are 14 residues in the CDR3. Germline V gene sequence: CDR1 MDHEN, CDR2 SYDVKM. The CDR3 loop is CASSLSARAKGYTF. DNA of the CDR3: TGTGCCAGCAGTTTATCGGCACGGGCAAAGGGCTACACCTTC.

The V gene is TRBV2, the J gene TRBJ2-7; D is unresolved. Germline V gene lookup returns CDR1 SNHLY and CDR2 FYNNEI. V shed 0 bases and J shed 3 bases, with 9 bases lying between them. The CDR3 totals 14 residues. The CDR3 spells CASSEAGFHYEQYF. CDR3 DNA sequence: TGTGCCAGCAGTGAAGCAGGTTTTCACTACGAGCAGTACTTC.

The chain employs TRBV10-3 and TRBJ2-1, with 7 bases identical to TRBD2. This CDR3 contains 13 residues. Germline V gives CDR1 ENHRY, CDR2 SYGVKD. After removal of 3 bases from V and 9 bases from J, the junction contained 5 bases not matched to a gene. The chain's CDR3 is CAISEAGMGEQFF. As DNA, the CDR3 is TGTGCCATCAGTGAAGCGGGGATGGGTGAGCAGTTCTTC.

The genes are TRBV5-1 and TRBJ2-3, with 10 bases fitting TRBD2. V gave up 2 bases and J gave up 5 bases; unmatched junction bases: 5. The CDR3 is 15 amino acids. In germline, CDR1 is SGHRS, CDR2 YFSETQ. In nucleotides, the CDR3 is TGCGCCAGCAGCTTCCTAGCGGGAGCGGGAGATACGCAGTATTTT. Translated: CASSFLAGAGDTQYF.

This clone was counted between two and nine times. DNA for the CDR3: TGTGCCAGCAGTTTAGACGGAATGAACGGGGAGCTGTTTTTT. This translates into CASSLDGMNGELFF. The chain couples TRBV28 to TRBJ2-2; no clear D gene. CDR1 and CDR2 from the germline V gene are MDHEN and SYDVKM. V was clipped by 2 bases and J by 7 bases, with 11 bases between them. The CDR3 has 14 amino acids.

The chain links TRBV29-1 to TRBJ2-7; maybe TRBD2 (6 bases). V was clipped by 7 bases and J by 5 bases, with 21 bases between them. Germline lookup yields CDR1 SQVTM and CDR2 ANQGSEA. The CDR3 has 14 residues. CDR3 nucleotide sequence: TGCAGCGCTTCCCGGGGTAGCGGTACGGACGAGCAGTACTTC. The encoded protein is CSASRGSGTDEQYF.

The genes are TRBV19 and TRBJ2-3; perhaps TRBD1 as D (7 bases). Looked up from germline, CDR1 is LNHDA and CDR2 is SQIVND (reference sequence). The germline V and J ends were trimmed by 5 bases and 2 bases, with 17 bases remaining between them. This CDR3 contains 16 residues. CDR3 protein: CASSATGRRATDTQYF. The DNA for the CDR3 is TGTGCCAGTAGTGCGACAGGGAGGAGGGCCACAGATACGCAGTATTTT.